The 25 T cell receptor beta chains given below trace back to one sample, sequenced in a study of naive and memory T cell subsets. General observations from the study: Possibly reflecting memory cells re-expressing CD45RA, a few larger clonotypes occurred in naive repertoires, especially CD8.

These receptors have no identified antigens. The beta constant-region primer was an equimolar mix of two oligonucleotides covering TRBC1 and TRBC2. Four rounds of PCR amplified the ligated cDNA using nested alpha and beta constant-region primers plus SP2. TCRdb recomputed calls from the UMI-ligation and nested PCR reads with MiXCR, one row per CDR3 protein. The sample carries roughly 140,000 distinct CDR3 sequences, approximately 18% recorded once. Material: naive CD8+ T cells from blood. The receptor source for this set is a human donor in good health.

This clonotype was seen a few times. This rearrangement joins TRBV6-5 to TRBJ2-7; D unclear. Trimming stripped 1 base from V and 7 bases from J, with 11 bases between. This CDR3 is 13 amino acids long. CDR1 is MNHEY, CDR2 SVGAGI, per germline. CDR3 in DNA: TGTGCCAGCAGTTACTTCACCTTGGGGGAGCAGTACTTC. Translation: CASSYFTLGEQYF.

The table lists this clonotype with a few counts. The genes are TRBV12-3 or TRBV12-4 and TRBJ1-4; 7 nucleotides align to TRBD1. CDR3 length: 13 residues. V was pared by 5 bases and J by 3 bases, with 0 bases of the junction left unmatched. The CDR3 loop is CASSGQANEKLFF. The CDR3 DNA sequence: TGTGCCAGCAGTGGACAGGCTAATGAAAAACTGTTTTTT.

A few counts support this clonotype. This sequence joins TRBV4-1 and TRBJ2-7; TRBD2 matches at 9 bases. With V trimmed by 9 bases and J by 3 bases, 12 bases remained unmatched. CDR1 is MGHRA, CDR2 YSYEKL, per germline. This CDR3 region has 15 residues. The CDR3 protein is CASSSFSSGDYEQYF. The CDR3 DNA reads TGCGCCAGTTCCTCATTTTCTAGCGGGGACTACGAGCAGTACTTC.

This clonotype was detected only a few times. V gene TRBV2 combines with J gene TRBJ1-1; 9 bases map to TRBD1. The CDR3 length is 17 residues. V shed 3 bases, J shed 1 base, and the junction held 9 bases outside the gene matches. The V gene's germline CDR1 is SNHLY and CDR2 FYNNEI. CDR3 DNA sequence: TGTGCCAGCAGTGAGGGCGCGCCGACAGGGGGGAACACTGAAGCTTTCTTT. It yields the protein CASSEGAPTGGNTEAFF.

The chain employs TRBV4-2 and TRBJ2-7; 9 positions agree with TRBD2. J gave up 2 bases and V 0 bases, and 2 bases lay outside the gene matches. Germline CDR1 LGHNA, CDR2 YNFKEQ. This CDR3 has 15 amino acids. CDR3 sequence (DNA): TGTGCCAGCAGCCAAGAGACTAGCGGACCCTACGAGCAGTACTTC. Translation gives CASSQETSGPYEQYF.

This rearrangement joins TRBV4-3 to TRBJ2-3; D is ambiguous. The CDR3 contains 15 residues. Between the trimmed V and J ends, which lost 2 bases and 4 bases, there was a span of 13 bases. In germline, CDR1 is LGHNA, CDR2 YSLEER. The CDR3 sequence: CASSQIGNKADTQYF. The CDR3 nucleotides are TGCGCCAGCAGCCAAATAGGGAATAAGGCAGATACGCAGTATTTT.

This clonotype has only a few counts. In nucleotides, the CDR3 is TGTGCCAGCAGAGGGGCAGGGGCCTCCTACGAGCAGTACTTC. It specifies CASRGAGASYEQYF. The rearrangement joins TRBV28 to TRBJ2-7; tentatively, D is TRBD1 (6 bases). V was trimmed by 6 bases and J by 0 bases, leaving 12 bases between them. Germline CDR1 MDHEN, CDR2 SYDVKM. CDR3 length equals 14 residues.

This rearrangement joins TRBV2 to TRBJ2-1; 9 bases agree with TRBD2. The CDR3 spans 16 residues. CDR1 is SNHLY and CDR2 is FYNNEI in the germline V gene. The junction had 7 bases not matched to a gene; V was cut back by 3 bases and J by 4 bases. Written as DNA, the CDR3 is TGTGCCAGCAGTGACCCCGGACTAGCGCCATACAATGAGCAGTTCTTC. The encoded protein is CASSDPGLAPYNEQFF.

The chain has TRBV4-3 and TRBJ2-7; D call uncertain. This CDR3 region has 15 residues. CDR1 LGHNA and CDR2 YSLEER come from the germline V gene. Trimming removed 0 bases from V and 3 bases from J, with 12 bases in between. As DNA, the CDR3 is TGCGCCAGCAGCCAAGACGTGGGGATCATCTACGAGCAGTACTTC. It specifies CASSQDVGIIYEQYF.

V and J are TRBV4-1 and TRBJ1-5; D not resolved. V lost 0 bases and J lost 6, with 6 bases in between. Per germline, CDR1 MGHRA and CDR2 YSYEKL. The CDR3 consists of 13 residues. CDR3 DNA sequence: TGCGCCAGCAGCCAAGATCAAAGTCAGCCCCAGCATTTT. This translates into CASSQDQSQPQHF.

This clonotype came up a few times. The chain uses TRBV27 and TRBJ2-1; TRBD2 matches 8 bases. The CDR3 is 15 amino acids. CDR1 and CDR2 from the germline V gene are MNHEY and SMNVEV (reference sequence). Unmatched junction bases numbered 7, after V lost 6 bases and J lost 3 bases. CDR3 in DNA: TGTGCCAGCAGAGTCGGGGGGGGTAGCTACAATGAGCAGTTCTTC. Translating it yields CASRVGGGSYNEQFF.

The chain couples TRBV28 to TRBJ2-4; 10 bases align to TRBD1. Germline lookup yields CDR1 MDHEN and CDR2 SYDVKM. The trim removed 4 bases at V and 1 base at J, leaving 10 bases unmatched. The CDR3 is 18 amino acids. This CDR3 reads CASSSDIGQGVAKNIQYF. DNA for the CDR3: TGTGCCAGCAGTTCCGATATTGGACAGGGGGTCGCCAAAAACATTCAGTACTTC.

This clonotype was seen a few times. The chain has TRBV7-6 and TRBJ2-3, with D tentatively TRBD1 or TRBD2 (6 bases each). The V and J ends lost 5 bases and 2 bases respectively, with 17 bases between them. CDR1 is SGHVS, CDR2 FNYEAQ, per germline. CDR3 length equals 16 residues. This CDR3 is CASSPEEGVFTDTQYF. DNA of the CDR3: TGTGCCAGCAGCCCAGAGGAGGGGGTTTTCACAGATACGCAGTATTTT.

This clonotype was detected many times. The chain couples TRBV20-1 to TRBJ1-1; 7 bases align to TRBD1. The CDR3 runs 17 residues. V trimming: 0 bases; J trimming: 1 base; junction bases outside the gene matches: 11. Germline V gene lookup returns CDR1 DFQATT and CDR2 SNEGSKA (reference sequence). CDR3 amino acids: CSARDFPGQLGNTEAFF. DNA for the CDR3: TGCAGTGCTAGAGATTTTCCGGGACAGTTGGGGAACACTGAAGCTTTCTTT.

V and J are TRBV20-1 and TRBJ2-1; 11 bases are shared with TRBD2. J was trimmed by 8 bases and V by 6 bases; bases with no gene match: 9. The germline V gene has CDR1 DFQATT and CDR2 SNEGSKA (reference sequence). This CDR3 is built from 14 residues. The CDR3 loop reads CSAPGLAEGDEQFF. The DNA for the CDR3 is TGCAGTGCCCCGGGACTAGCGGAGGGGGATGAGCAGTTCTTC.

This clonotype was seen a few times. This sequence joins TRBV19 and TRBJ2-3; D gene unclear. The CDR3 contains 13 residues. Germline loops: CDR1 LNHDA, CDR2 SQIVND (reference sequence). V was shortened by 6 bases and J by 1 base, with 8 bases between the two germline ends. The chain's CDR3 is CASRGLGTDTQYF. For the CDR3, the DNA is TGTGCCAGTAGAGGGCTGGGCACAGATACGCAGTATTTT.

This clonotype has a handful of counts. The chain employs TRBV7-9 and TRBJ2-7; D is uncertain. Germline V gives CDR1 SEHNR, CDR2 FQNEAQ (reference sequence). V shed 5 bases and J shed 4 bases, with 12 bases lying between them. The CDR3 runs 13 residues. The CDR3 sequence is CASSPQTEYEQYF. DNA of the CDR3: TGTGCCAGCAGCCCCCAGACGGAATACGAGCAGTACTTC.

This clonotype turned up a few times. The V call is TRBV4-1, the J call TRBJ1-1; TRBD1 might be the D (6 bases). CDR3 length: 12 amino acids. Germline V CDR1 and CDR2: MGHRA, YSYEKL. The ends were cut back, 4 bases at V and 6 bases at J, with 9 bases in the middle. The CDR3 nucleotides are TGCGCCAGCAGCCCGGGACACCCTGAAGCTTTCTTT. This gives the protein CASSPGHPEAFF.

This chain uses TRBV6-5 with TRBJ2-2; 10 bases match TRBD1. Germline V gene data show CDR1 as MNHEY and CDR2 as SVGAGI. V trimming: 4 bases; J trimming: 4 bases; junction bases outside the gene matches: 3. This CDR3 is 15 amino acids long. CDR3 bases: TGTGCCAGCAGTTGGGGACAGGGGCTCACCGGGGAGCTGTTTTTT. This sequence encodes CASSWGQGLTGELFF.

This chain's CDR3 is CASSPTGLAGASSYNEQFF. The CDR3 DNA is TGTGCCAGCAGCCCCACCGGACTAGCGGGAGCGAGCTCCTACAATGAGCAGTTCTTC. The V and J genes are TRBV28 and TRBJ2-1; TRBD2 matches 13 bases. Germline CDR1 MDHEN, CDR2 SYDVKM. The CDR3 is 19 residues long. Unmatched junction bases numbered 11, after V lost 6 bases and J lost 0 bases.

The rearrangement links TRBV7-9 to TRBJ1-1; D uncertain. CDR1 and CDR2 (germline): SEHNR, FQNEAQ (reference sequence). This CDR3 has 11 amino acids. V was trimmed by 0 bases and J by 6 bases, leaving 2 bases between them. CDR3 protein: CASSLAPEAFF. CDR3 DNA sequence: TGTGCCAGCAGCTTAGCCCCTGAAGCTTTCTTT.

This clonotype appeared a few times. The chain links TRBV9 to TRBJ1-5, with 7 bases that match TRBD1. Trimming cost V 3 bases and J 0 bases; bases outside gene matches: 6. Germline V gene lookup returns CDR1 SGDLS and CDR2 YYNGEE. The CDR3 has 16 residues. CDR3 loop: CASSDGTVPSNQPQHF. The CDR3 coding sequence is TGTGCCAGCAGCGATGGGACAGTCCCTAGCAATCAGCCCCAGCATTTT.

This clonotype was detected a few times. This chain joins TRBV18 and TRBJ1-2; D is unresolved. This CDR3 spans 15 amino acids. The germline V and J ends were trimmed by 2 bases and 5 bases, with 15 bases remaining between them. The V gene's germline CDR1 is KGHSH and CDR2 LQKENI. This CDR3 is CASSPWVSPGYGYTF. The CDR3, as DNA: TGTGCCAGCTCACCATGGGTGTCACCGGGGTATGGCTACACCTTC.

This clonotype was recorded a few times. The V gene is TRBV6-5, the J gene TRBJ2-3; D is tentatively TRBD1 or TRBD2 (5 bases each). Germline lookup yields CDR1 MNHEY and CDR2 SVGAGI. The CDR3 length is 15 residues. Trimming removed 6 bases from V and 0 bases from J, with 13 bases in between. The CDR3 loop reads CASRAGTASTDTQYF. As DNA, the CDR3 is TGTGCCAGCAGAGCCGGGACCGCTAGCACAGATACGCAGTATTTT.

In its sample, this clonotype was seen a few times. V gene TRBV20-1 combines with J gene TRBJ2-1; 9 nucleotides align to TRBD2. CDR1 and CDR2 (germline): DFQATT, SNEGSKA (reference sequence). The CDR3 has 17 amino acids. V dropped 4 bases and J dropped 11; count of bases not matched to a gene: 21. DNA for the CDR3: TGCAGTGCTATAGACGGTCGGCGGGAGGGCCTGGCCGGGAAGCAGTTCTTC. Its protein is CSAIDGRREGLAGKQFF.